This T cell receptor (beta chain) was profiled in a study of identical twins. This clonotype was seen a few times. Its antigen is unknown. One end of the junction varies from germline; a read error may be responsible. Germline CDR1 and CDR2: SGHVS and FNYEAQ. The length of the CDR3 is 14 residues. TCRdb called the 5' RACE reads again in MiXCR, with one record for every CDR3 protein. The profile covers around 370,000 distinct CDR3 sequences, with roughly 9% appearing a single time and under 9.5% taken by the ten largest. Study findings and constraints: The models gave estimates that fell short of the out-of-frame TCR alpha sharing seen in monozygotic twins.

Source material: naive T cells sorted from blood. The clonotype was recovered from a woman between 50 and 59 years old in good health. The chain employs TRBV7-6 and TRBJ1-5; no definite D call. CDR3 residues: CASSFPSSYQPQHF. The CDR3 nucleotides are TGTGCCAGCAGCTTTCCGAGTAGCTATCAGCCCCAGCATTTT.